The next 3 T cell receptor beta chains were all read from a single sample in a study of blood T cell repertoires in COVID-19. Assay: immunoSEQ multiplex PCR; the TCRdb copy retains only in-frame clones and omits some. The data show more than 90,000 clones, with about nine tenths seen just once and roughly 8% held by the top ten. The sequenced material came from peripheral blood. The receptors derive from a human donor in a cohort sampled during active COVID-19.

This clone was recorded a few times. This chain connects TRBV27 to TRBJ1-6; the D is unclear. Germline lookup yields CDR1 MNHEY and CDR2 SMNVEV (reference sequence). This CDR3 is built from 16 residues. The germline V and J ends were trimmed by 3 bases and 7 bases, with 16 bases remaining between them. DNA of the CDR3: TGTGCCAGCAGTTTCGGCAGGCTGTCTGGCAATTCACCCCTCCACTTT. Encoded protein: CASSFGRLSGNSPLHF.

V usage is TRBV23-1 and J usage is TRBJ2-5; possibly TRBD2 for D (6 bases). TRBV23-1 counts as an open reading frame of uncertain function. The CDR3 totals 14 residues. The germline V and J ends were trimmed by 9 bases and 2 bases, with 16 bases remaining between them. The chain's CDR3 is CASLVAEPQETQYF. The DNA of the CDR3 is TGCGCCAGTCTCGTAGCGGAACCACAAGAGACCCAGTACTTC.

V gene TRBV28 combines with J gene TRBJ1-5; TRBD1 is a possible D gene (6 bases). The CDR3 consists of 12 residues. The V gene's germline CDR1 is MDHEN and CDR2 SYDVKM. V shed 10 bases and J shed 7 bases, with 14 bases lying between them. CDR3 nucleotides: TGTGCCATCCGAACGGGGGGCCAGCCCCAGCATTTT. Protein: CAIRTGGQPQHF.